This T cell receptor beta chain was captured in a study of blood T cell repertoires in COVID-19. In the study overall: Donors in the United States, Italy and Spain gave samples during acute or convalescent COVID-19.

Patients at the Seattle site were enrolled during active infection and followed longitudinally. Measured with immunoSEQ multiplex PCR; TCRdb has only the in-frame clones, and not every one. Of about 340,000 clones in the sample, approximately 86% were seen once. J was trimmed by 9 bases and V by 3 bases; bases with no gene match: 7. Germline V gene lookup returns CDR1 MNHEY and CDR2 SMNVEV (reference sequence). The CDR3 length is 13 residues. The sequence was collected from a woman aged 60-75 years with COVID-19, enrolled during active disease. The sequenced material came from peripheral blood. The rearrangement links TRBV27 to TRBJ1-1; 7 bases are shared with TRBD1. The CDR3 DNA reads as TGTGCCAGCAGTTTTGCTGCACAGGGGAAAGCTTTCTTT. It codes for CASSFAAQGKAFF.